This T cell receptor (beta chain) was captured in a study of vaccination and CD4 T cells after COVID-19. The Oncomine TCR Beta short-read assay was applied to DNA of cultured CD4+ T cells. TCRdb reanalysed the PCR reads using MiXCR and keeps one entry per CDR3 protein. The table lists approximately 4,000 distinct CDR3 sequences, roughly 21% of them singletons, with less than 25% in the top ten. Treatment: roughly 11-day PBMC culture with coronavirus spike peptide pools or control peptides (ViraFEST assay). On this clonotype: What it recognizes is unknown.

Germline V gives CDR1 ENHRY, CDR2 SYGVKD. CDR3 length: 16 amino acids. V lost 3 bases to trimming and J lost 2 bases; unmatched junction nucleotides: 5. The V gene is TRBV10-3, the J gene TRBJ2-3; 10 nucleotides agree with TRBD2. The clonotype was recovered from a human donor who had recovered from COVID-19. Sequenced material: CD4+ T cells from blood, cultured in vitro. The CDR3 loop reads CAISDRSGGATDTQYF. DNA for the CDR3: TGTGCCATCAGTGACCGGAGCGGGGGGGCCACAGATACGCAGTATTTT.